The TCR beta chain under discussion was sequenced for a study of T-cell memory formation after mild COVID-19. Study observations and caveats: Clones shrinking from day 15 to 85 showed even CD4/CD8 mixes; later expanders tilted CD4+.

The authors produced TCR alpha and TCR beta cDNA libraries with sample barcodes and UMIs by 5'RACE using constant-segment primers. One entry per CDR3 protein, called by TCRdb with MiXCR from the 5' RACE reads. The sample lists about 430,000 distinct CDR3 sequences, 24% occurring once. V lost 9 bases and J lost 2; bases outside the gene matches: 7. CDR1 and CDR2 from the germline V gene are LNHNV and YYDKDF (reference sequence). The CDR3 is 14 residues long. This clonotype was detected only a few times. Its antigen is as yet unknown. Sequenced material: PBMCs or a T cell subset sorted from them (not recorded which). This receptor was obtained from an adult woman who had mild COVID-19 (a few samples of this study predate the infection). Cell type and time point are not known. The chain has TRBV15 and TRBJ2-7; the match to TRBD2 covers 10 bases. The CDR3: CATQSSGGTYEQYF. CDR3 in DNA: TGTGCCACACAAAGTAGCGGGGGGACCTACGAGCAGTACTTC.